The 13 T cell receptor beta chains listed next were all sequenced from one sample in a study of T cells in women clearing cervical HPV infection (dated by TCRdb to 2016 to 2018). Library preparation used the immunoSEQ multiplex PCR assay. In its TCRdb copy, this immuneACCESS table keeps in-frame sequences only and misses some clones. Where compared with another copy, unresolved V genes explain less than half of these, and the others have no known cause. The sample table on file contains about 20,000 clones. The top ten clonotypes cover 6.5% to 8.5% of the sample. The sample was blood buffy coat. Every receptor here comes from a woman aged 18-69 years with a cervical HPV16 infection that either progressed to CIN3+ or cleared (not recorded which).

Of note for this clone: The read ends 3 residues early relative to the CDR3; the germline J gene fills the gap. V gene TRBV5-1 combines with J gene TRBJ1-5, with D tentatively TRBD1 (6 bases). The CDR3 extends over 13 amino acids. With 8 bases removed from V and 3 bases from J, the gap between germline ends came to 12 bases. Germline CDR1 and CDR2: SGHRS and YFSETQ. The CDR3 loop is CASQGGDNQPQHF. The part of the CDR3 DNA that was read is TGCGCCAGTCAAGGGGGGGACAATCAGCCC.

About this clone: The read gets to within 3 residues of the CDR3 end, and the germline J gene fills in the rest. The rearrangement links TRBV28 to TRBJ1-3; possible D gene TRBD1, 6 bases. Germline lookup yields CDR1 MDHEN and CDR2 SYDVKM. This CDR3 region has 19 residues. V was pared by 5 bases and J by 4 bases, with 27 bases between. This CDR3 reads CASSLRTGRQGREGNTIYF. CDR3 bases read: TGTGCCAGCAGTCTTCGGACGGGGCGGCAGGGGCGAGAGGGAAACACC. The full variable domain, in which reference TRBV28 and TRBJ1-3 provide the parts outside the CDR3, is DVKVTQSSRYLVKRTGEKVFLECVQDMDHENMFWYRQDPGLGLRLIYFSYDVKMKEKGDIPEGYSVSREKKERFSLILESASTNQTSMYLCASSLRTGRQGREGNTIYFGEGSWLTVV.

A word on this clone: Sequencing ends 3 residues short of the CDR3 end; the germline J gene provides the rest. This chain joins TRBV5-1 and TRBJ2-1; 7 positions match TRBD2. Germline CDR1 is SGHRS and CDR2 is YFSETQ. The CDR3 is made up of 17 amino acids. V shed 4 bases, J shed 3 bases, and the junction held 13 bases outside the gene matches. The CDR3 sequence: CASSLGRGSGSYNEQFF. The CDR3 DNA, read in part, is TGCGCCAGCAGCCTAGGGAGGGGTAGCGGAAGCTACAATGAG.

Note on this clone: The read terminates 3 residues before the CDR3 end, so the remaining end is supplied by the germline J gene. The chain is built from TRBV28 and TRBJ2-3; D ambiguous. The CDR3 consists of 14 residues. Trimming took 3 bases from V and 1 from J, leaving 8 bases between them. CDR1 and CDR2 (germline): MDHEN, SYDVKM. Partial CDR3 DNA: TGTGCCAGCAGTTTTGTTGCGGGCACAGATACG. Amino acids: CASSFVAGTDT. The entire CDR3 protein is CASSFVAGTDTQYF.

A note on this clone: Read sequence stops 3 residues before the CDR3 end, and the germline J gene provides the missing end. The J gene is TRBJ2-5, the V gene TRBV14; TRBD1 aligns across 7 bases. There are 15 residues in the CDR3. The J segment lost 1 base and the V segment lost 6 bases, leaving 8 bases of the junction unmatched. Germline CDR1 SGHDN, CDR2 FVKESK. The CDR3 sequence: CASRRTGQAQETQYF. CDR3 DNA (partial): TGTGCCAGCAGGCGCACCGGACAGGCCCAAGAGACC.

In terms of frequency, this clone is medium-sized (0.01 to 0.1%). Coverage ceases 3 residues before the CDR3 finishes, and the germline J gene fills in the end. This rearrangement joins TRBV24-1 to TRBJ2-3, with D tentatively TRBD1 or TRBD2 (7 bases each). The CDR3 is 15 amino acids. CDR1 and CDR2 (germline): KGHDR, SFDVKD. CDR3 in amino acids: CATSDLGEGAETQYF. The CDR3 bases that were read are TGTGCCACCAGTGATTTGGGGGAGGGGGCGGAGACG.

For this clone: The observed sequence ends 3 residues before the CDR3 terminus, with the missing tail filled in from the germline J gene. V usage is TRBV29-1 and J usage is TRBJ2-2; 7 bases line up with TRBD1. The CDR3 is 13 amino acids. Germline values: CDR1 SQVTM, CDR2 ANQGSEA. The ends lost 8 bases at V and 4 bases at J; junction bases unmatched: 7. The CDR3 here is CSSGQVGTGELFF. CDR3 bases read: TGCAGCTCCGGACAGGTCGGCACCGGGGAG.

To note about this clone: The CDR3 extends 3 residues past the end of the read, so its final part is completed from the germline J gene. V and J are TRBV7-6 and TRBJ1-2, with TRBD1 matching over 7 bases. This CDR3 is 17 amino acids long. Germline V gene data show CDR1 as SGHVS and CDR2 as FNYEAQ. CDR3 amino acids: CASSLRGASGDNNDYTF. The sequenced part of the CDR3 DNA is TGTGCCAGCAGCCTCAGGGGGGCTAGCGGGGACAACAATGAC.

Remarks on this clone: One junction end disagrees with the germline gene, perhaps due to a read error. The CDR3 end lies 3 residues beyond the end of the read and is filled in from the germline J gene. The same CDR3 also results from other DNA sequences found in this sample. The chain couples TRBV6-2 or TRBV6-3 to TRBJ1-3; 8 bases agree with TRBD1. Germline V gene lookup returns CDR1 MNHEY and CDR2 SVGEGT. CDR3 length: 16 residues. The part of the CDR3 DNA that was read is TGTGCCAGCAGGCCGACAGGGGCTCATTCTGGAAACACG. Its protein is CASRPTGAHSGNT. The CDR3 in full is CASRPTGAHSGNTIYF.

About this clone: The CDR3 end lies 3 residues beyond the end of the read and is filled in from the germline J gene. V gene TRBV20-1 combines with J gene TRBJ2-5, with 9 positions matching TRBD2. The germline V gene has CDR1 DFQATT and CDR2 SNEGSKA (reference sequence). This CDR3 has 14 residues. The V segment lost 2 bases and the J segment 4 bases; nucleotides outside the gene matches: 5. CDR3: CSARLRTSVETQYF. The sequenced CDR3 bases are TGCAGTGCTAGACTACGGACTAGCGTAGAGACC.

Notes on this clone: Coverage ceases 3 residues before the CDR3 finishes, and the germline J gene fills in the end. The rearrangement joins TRBV28 to TRBJ1-4; D is undetermined. CDR1 and CDR2 (germline): MDHEN, SYDVKM. The CDR3 extends over 19 amino acids. The covered CDR3 bases are TGTGCCAGCAGTTTGAGTTGGGCAGGCGCCCAGGCTCATAATTCACCA. Amino acid sequence: CASSLSWAGAQAHNSP. The whole CDR3 sequence reads CASSLSWAGAQAHNSPLFF. The entire variable domain, with the rest obtained from reference TRBV28 and TRBJ1-4, is as follows: DVKVTQSSRYLVKRTGEKVFLECVQDMDHENMFWYRQDPGLGLRLIYFSYDVKMKEKGDIPEGYSVSREKKERFSLILESASTNQTSMYLCASSLSWAGAQAHNSPLFFGSGTQLSVL.

To note about this clone: The read terminates 3 residues before the CDR3 end, so the remaining end is supplied by the germline J gene. V is TRBV12-3 or TRBV12-4 and J is TRBJ2-5; D is unresolved. The CDR3 sequence is 10 residues long. V lost 4 bases to trimming and J lost 7 bases, with 4 bases between them. The chain's CDR3 is CASSSRTQYF. The covered CDR3 bases are TGTGCCAGCAGTTCTCGGACC.

Notes on this clone: The read ends 3 residues early relative to the CDR3; the germline J gene fills the gap. The chain joins TRBV7-2 to TRBJ2-4; 11 bases map to TRBD1. This CDR3 has 15 amino acids. Germline V CDR1 and CDR2: SGHTA, FQGNSA. The CDR3 bases that were read are TGTGCCAGCAGCTTAGCGGACAGGGGGCCCTATGGT. Residues: CASSLADRGPYG. In full, the CDR3 reads CASSLADRGPYGQYF. The whole variable domain, filled in from reference TRBV7-2 and TRBJ2-4, reads GAGVSQSPSNKVTEKGKDVELRCDPISGHTALYWYRQSLGQGLEFLIYFQGNSAPDKSGLPSDRFSAERTGGSVSTLTIQRTQQEDSAVYLCASSLADRGPYGQYFGAGTRLSVL.